The 22 T cell receptor beta chains below were found in one sample sequenced in a study of T cells in localized non-small cell lung cancer. TCRdb's table, derived via immunoSEQ multiplex PCR, lists solely in-frame clones and lacks some. The sample gives around 41,000 clones, about 88% of which show up once; less than 9% is in the top ten. The sample was peripheral blood, taken before any cancer treatment. These TCRs come from a woman aged 18 to 55 with stage III lung adenocarcinoma.

The gene calls are TRBV11-2 and TRBJ1-1; D gene uncertain. The CDR3 covers 15 residues. The germline gives CDR1 SGHAT, CDR2 FQNNGV. V dropped 7 bases and J dropped 5 bases, with 20 bases sitting between them. The CDR3 is CASTPPGVFRTEAFF. CDR3 sequence (DNA): TGTGCCAGCACCCCCCCTGGGGTATTTAGGACTGAAGCTTTCTTT.

The chain employs TRBV7-2 and TRBJ2-5; 10 bases map to TRBD1. Germline CDR1 is SGHTA and CDR2 is FQGNSA. The V gene end was trimmed by 5 bases and the J gene end by 2 bases; junction bases not matched to a gene: 5. The CDR3 contains 15 residues. As DNA, the CDR3 is TGTGCCAGCAGCAGTGGACAGGGGGAACAAGAGACCCAGTACTTC. Protein sequence: CASSSGQGEQETQYF.

The genes are TRBV14 and TRBJ2-7, with 9 bases that match TRBD1. Germline CDR1 and CDR2: SGHDN and FVKESK. The length of the CDR3 is 16 residues. V trimming: 3 bases; J trimming: 5 bases; junction bases outside the gene matches: 11. This CDR3 reads CASSQVPGQGGHEQYF. In DNA, the CDR3 is TGTGCCAGCAGCCAGGTCCCGGGACAGGGAGGCCACGAGCAGTACTTC.

The rearrangement uses TRBV4-1 and TRBJ2-7, with a tentative D call TRBD2 (6 bases). V gave up 2 bases and J gave up 1 base, with 9 bases separating them. This CDR3 comprises 14 residues. Germline V CDR1 and CDR2: MGHRA, YSYEKL. In nucleotides, the CDR3 is TGCGCCAGCAGCCAACCTGGGACTTCCTACGAGCAGTACTTC. Its protein product is CASSQPGTSYEQYF.

The chain employs TRBV5-1 and TRBJ1-1, with D possibly being TRBD1 (6 bases). V gave up 3 bases and J gave up 0 bases, with 18 bases separating them. This CDR3 is 17 amino acids long. CDR1 and CDR2 (germline): SGHRS, YFSETQ. The CDR3 reads CASSSGVGGSMNTEAFF. CDR3 sequence (DNA): TGCGCCAGCAGCTCCGGGGTAGGGGGTTCCATGAACACTGAAGCTTTCTTT. Based on the CDR3 plus reference TRBV5-1 and TRBJ1-1, the full variable domain is KAGVTQTPRYLIKTRGQQVTLSCSPISGHRSVSWYQQTPGQGLQFLFEYFSETQRNKGNFPGRFSGRQFSNSRSEMNVSTLELGDSALYLCASSSGVGGSMNTEAFFGQGTRLTVV.

The rearrangement uses TRBV2 and TRBJ2-3; 13 positions match TRBD2. The CDR3 loop spans 14 amino acids. The J segment lost 4 bases and the V segment lost 9 bases, leaving 4 bases of the junction unmatched. Germline values: CDR1 SNHLY, CDR2 FYNNEI. This CDR3 reads CASRGLAGADTQYF. The CDR3 DNA is TGTGCCAGTAGAGGACTAGCGGGGGCAGATACGCAGTATTTT. Filled out from reference TRBV2 and TRBJ2-3, the complete variable domain reads EPEVTQTPSHQVTQMGQEVILRCVPISNHLYFYWYRQILGQKVEFLVSFYNNEISEKSEIFDDQFSVERPDGSNFTLKIRSTKLEDSAMYFCASRGLAGADTQYFGPGTRLTVL.

The V call is TRBV6-5, the J call TRBJ1-6, with D maybe TRBD1 (6 bases). This CDR3 is built from 13 residues. The V end was cut by 6 bases, the J end by 7 bases, with 10 bases between. The germline gives CDR1 MNHEY, CDR2 SVGAGI. CDR3 amino acids: CASSGTRNSPLHF. Written as DNA, the CDR3 is TGTGCCAGCAGCGGGACAAGGAATTCACCCCTCCACTTT.

The chain has TRBV6-6 and TRBJ1-2; D might be TRBD1 (6 bases). Trimming removed 8 bases from V and 3 bases from J, with 13 bases in between. Germline V gene sequence: CDR1 MNHNY, CDR2 SVGAGI (reference sequence). The CDR3 length is 13 residues. This CDR3 reads CASAIRTDYGYTF. In DNA, the CDR3 is TGTGCCAGCGCAATACGGACAGACTATGGCTACACCTTC.

This clone was recorded only once. The genes are TRBV11-2 and TRBJ1-1; D may be TRBD1 (6 bases). Germline V lookup: CDR1 SGHAT, CDR2 FQNNGV. V lost 4 bases, J lost 4 bases, and 19 bases lay in between. The CDR3 spans 16 residues. The CDR3: CASSYHGGRGFTEAFF. The CDR3 DNA follows: TGTGCCAGCAGCTACCATGGGGGGCGTGGATTCACTGAAGCTTTCTTT. The entire variable domain, with the rest obtained from reference TRBV11-2 and TRBJ1-1, is as follows: EAGVAQSPRYKIIEKRQSVAFWCNPISGHATLYWYQQILGQGPKLLIQFQNNGVVDDSQLPKDRFSAERLKGVDSTLKIQPAKLEDSAVYLCASSYHGGRGFTEAFFGQGTRLTVV.

The V and J genes are TRBV6-4 and TRBJ2-3, with D perhaps given as TRBD1 or TRBD2 (5 bases each). The germline V and J ends were trimmed by 4 bases and 5 bases, with 13 bases remaining between them. CDR1 and CDR2 from the germline V gene are MRHNA and SNTAGT. There are 14 residues in the CDR3. The CDR3 DNA follows: TGTGCCAGCAGTGTGTCACCGAGGGGAGATACGCAGTATTTT. Its protein product is CASSVSPRGDTQYF.

V is TRBV5-4 and J is TRBJ1-4, with D possibly TRBD1 on 5 matching bases. In germline, CDR1 is SGHNT, CDR2 YYREEE (reference sequence). The CDR3 has 13 amino acids. The V gene lost 0 bases and the J gene lost 8 bases, with 8 bases spanning the gap. The CDR3 loop is CASSLGGSEKLFF. The CDR3 DNA is TGTGCCAGCAGCTTGGGGGGGTCAGAAAAACTGTTTTTT.

The V and J genes are TRBV14 and TRBJ2-3; a weak D match, TRBD2 (5 bases). CDR1 SGHDN and CDR2 FVKESK come from the germline V gene. The CDR3 contains 16 residues. The V and J ends lost 4 bases and 0 bases respectively, with 14 bases between them. The CDR3 is CASSPLGERSTDTQYF. In nucleotides, the CDR3 is TGTGCCAGCAGCCCCCTTGGGGAGCGGAGCACAGATACGCAGTATTTT.

The chain carries TRBV5-6 and TRBJ1-5, with a tentative D call TRBD1 (5 bases). Looked up from germline, CDR1 is SGHDT and CDR2 is YYEEEE. The CDR3 has 16 amino acids. V gave up 3 bases and J gave up 1 base, with 14 bases separating them. The CDR3 coding sequence is TGTGCCAGCAGCTCGGGGGGGTATTTGAGCAATCAGCCCCAGCATTTT. Translated: CASSSGGYLSNQPQHF. Full variable domain (rest looked up from reference TRBV5-6 and TRBJ1-5): DAGVTQSPTHLIKTRGQQVTLRCSPKSGHDTVSWYQQALGQGPQFIFQYYEEEERQRGNFPDRFSGHQFPNYSSELNVNALLLGDSALYLCASSSGGYLSNQPQHFGDGTRLSIL.

The chain recombines TRBV10-2 with TRBJ1-1; 8 nucleotides line up with TRBD1. Germline-derived CDR1 and CDR2 are WSHSY and SAAADI. V was pared by 5 bases and J by 1 base, with 3 bases of the junction left unmatched. The CDR3 is 14 residues long. CDR3 sequence (DNA): TGCGCCAGCAGTATTACAGGGGGGAACACTGAAGCTTTCTTT. It yields the protein CASSITGGNTEAFF.

The chain carries TRBV28 and TRBJ1-2; D uncertain. This CDR3 is built from 11 residues. Trimming pared 7 bases from V and 7 bases from J, leaving 10 bases between. Germline CDR1 and CDR2: MDHEN and SYDVKM. CDR3 protein: CASTSGSGYTF. Written as DNA, the CDR3 is TGTGCCAGCACCTCGGGCTCTGGCTACACCTTC.

The chain carries TRBV5-6 and TRBJ2-7; no clear D gene. CDR3 length equals 14 residues. V lost 4 bases and J lost 0, with 11 bases in between. Germline assignment: CDR1 SGHDT and CDR2 YYEEEE. The CDR3 DNA reads TGTGCCAGCAGCGGTAGACGGAGCTCCTACGAGCAGTACTTC. Amino acids: CASSGRRSSYEQYF.

The rearrangement links TRBV15 to TRBJ2-2, with a possible D match to TRBD1 (5 bases). The CDR3 is 13 amino acids. V gave up 1 base and J gave up 5 bases, with 5 bases separating them. Germline CDR1 and CDR2: LNHNV and YYDKDF (reference sequence). CDR3 region: CATSRGQTGELFF. Written as DNA, the CDR3 is TGTGCCACCAGCAGAGGACAGACCGGGGAGCTGTTTTTT.

The rearrangement uses TRBV19 and TRBJ2-5, with D perhaps matching TRBD2 (6 bases). This CDR3 has 14 residues. From germline, CDR1 is LNHDA and CDR2 SQIVND (reference sequence). V lost 5 bases to trimming and J lost 1 base, with 11 bases between them. This CDR3 is CASSQVGGQETQYF. DNA of the CDR3: TGTGCCAGTAGTCAAGTCGGGGGCCAAGAGACCCAGTACTTC.

This clone was seen a single time. This chain uses TRBV6-6 with TRBJ1-1, with 8 bases identical to TRBD1. Trimming cost V 6 bases and J 4 bases; bases outside gene matches: 10. CDR1 is MNHNY, CDR2 SVGAGI, per germline (reference sequence). The CDR3 extends over 15 amino acids. The CDR3 region has the DNA TGTGCCAGCAGCCAAATCCGACAGGGGACCACTGAAGCTTTCTTT. It encodes CASSQIRQGTTEAFF.

V is TRBV6-6 and J is TRBJ1-5, with D maybe TRBD1 (5 bases). The CDR3 has 13 amino acids. Germline V CDR1 and CDR2: MNHNY, SVGAGI (reference sequence). Trimming took off 8 bases at V and 7 bases at J, with 15 bases between the two ends. The CDR3 nucleotides are TGTGCCAGCGGAGAACAGGTCGGGCAGCCCCAGCATTTT. Its translation is CASGEQVGQPQHF.

J is TRBJ2-3 and V is TRBV9; no clear D. This CDR3 region has 15 residues. CDR1 is SGDLS and CDR2 is YYNGEE in the germline V gene. Trimming took off 4 bases at V and 0 bases at J, with 12 bases between the two ends. The CDR3 bases are TGTGCCAGCAGCTTACGTTGGGATAGCACAGATACGCAGTATTTT. Translated: CASSLRWDSTDTQYF.

The V and J genes are TRBV6-1 and TRBJ2-7; 9 nucleotides line up with TRBD1. V trimming: 10 bases; J trimming: 6 bases; junction bases outside the gene matches: 7. Germline loops: CDR1 MNHNS, CDR2 SASEGT. CDR3 length equals 12 residues. This CDR3 reads CAKPQGAGEQYF. CDR3 coding DNA: TGTGCCAAACCACAGGGGGCGGGCGAGCAGTACTTC.